The 4 T cell receptor beta chains given below trace back to one sample, sequenced in a study of CD8+CD57+ T cells in acquired aplastic anemia (dated by TCRdb to the late 2010s). Sequencing took place on an Illumina HiSeq 2000. Profiling of TCR beta VDJ combinations and CDR3 sequences used genomic DNA as the template. The raw public data were reprocessed by TCRdb itself: fastp quality trimming at Q25, MiXCR clonotype calling, in-frame beta chains only. Rows with a matching CDR3 protein are joined into one entry that keeps the most common DNA and genes. In this sample the table shows around 170,000 distinct CDR3 sequences, 40% to 55% of which occur a single time. The top ten clonotypes cover 2.9% of the sample. The sequencing input was sorted CD4+, CD8+, or CD8+CD57+ T cells (not recorded which) from PBMCs. These TCRs come from a human donor in good health.

The CDR3 reads CATSDWGLAGAPNEQFF. The CDR3 DNA sequence: TGTGCCACCAGTGATTGGGGACTAGCGGGGGCCCCAAATGAGCAGTTCTTC. V gene TRBV24-1 combines with J gene TRBJ2-1; 14 bases line up with TRBD2. This CDR3 is 17 amino acids long. Looked up from germline, CDR1 is KGHDR and CDR2 is SFDVKD. J lost 7 bases, V lost 2 bases, and 6 bases had no gene match.

A word on this clonotype: A much larger clone differs by one base, so this may be a read error. The chain links TRBV5-5 to TRBJ1-1, with D unclear. Germline CDR1 is SGHKS and CDR2 is YYEKEE (reference sequence). There are 15 residues in the CDR3. DNA of the CDR3: TGTGCCAGCAGCCTGTATGGGAGGCTGAACACTGAATCTTTCTTT. Encoded protein: CASSLYGRLNTESFF.

Many counts were recorded for this clonotype. This chain connects TRBV6-1 to TRBJ1-3, with TRBD1 matching over 9 bases. The CDR3 covers 16 residues. V shed 3 bases and J 4 bases; nucleotides not matched to a gene: 7. From germline, CDR1 is MNHNS and CDR2 SASEGT. The CDR3 bases are TGTGCCAGCAGTGACCGGGACAGGGTCGGCGGAAACACCATATATTTT. Translated: CASSDRDRVGGNTIYF.

V and J are TRBV10-2 and TRBJ2-1; no firm D call. The CDR3 spans 13 residues. The ends were cut back, 4 bases at V and 8 bases at J, with 12 bases in the middle. Per germline, CDR1 WSHSY and CDR2 SAAADI. CDR3 sequence: CASSGSTDDEQFF. CDR3 nucleotide sequence: TGCGCCAGCAGTGGGTCCACGGACGATGAGCAGTTCTTC.